The subject of this entry is one T cell receptor (beta chain). What it binds is not known. The data stem from a study of cytomegalovirus exposure and HLA in healthy donors. The PCR employed 60 Vbeta primers together with 13 Jbeta primers. This table comes from immunoSEQ multiplex PCR, and its TCRdb copy is limited to in-frame clones, with some not included. The sample shows approximately 160,000 clones, 82% of them seen only once. Study results and caveats: An observed cluster of highly shared sequence variants was recorded as a likely sequencing artifact. Earlier analysis found most TCR beta V segments productive about 87% or about 30% of the time.

This receptor was identified in a girl aged 2-10 years in good health and CMV-seropositive. Sequencing used PBMCs.

This CDR3 is CAWQREARSYEQYF. DNA of the CDR3: TGTGCCTGGCAGCGGGAGGCACGATCCTACGAGCAGTACTTC. The chain combines TRBV30 with TRBJ2-7; TRBD2 aligns across 9 bases. The germline gives CDR1 GTSNPN, CDR2 SVGIG (reference sequence). V lost 5 bases to trimming and J lost 1 base; unmatched junction nucleotides: 6. The length of the CDR3 is 14 residues.